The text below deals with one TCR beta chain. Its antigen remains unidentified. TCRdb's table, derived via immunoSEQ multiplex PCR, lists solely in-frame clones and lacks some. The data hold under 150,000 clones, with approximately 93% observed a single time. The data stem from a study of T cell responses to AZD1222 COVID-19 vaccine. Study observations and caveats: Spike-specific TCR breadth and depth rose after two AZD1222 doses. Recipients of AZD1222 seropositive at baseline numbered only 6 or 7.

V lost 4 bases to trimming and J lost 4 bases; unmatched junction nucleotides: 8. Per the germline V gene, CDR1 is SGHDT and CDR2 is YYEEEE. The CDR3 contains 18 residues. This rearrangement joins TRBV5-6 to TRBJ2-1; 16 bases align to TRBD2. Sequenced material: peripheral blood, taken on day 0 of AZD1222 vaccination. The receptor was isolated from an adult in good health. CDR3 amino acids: CASSLPGLAGGPYNEQFF. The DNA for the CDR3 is TGTGCCAGCAGCCTGCCGGGACTAGCGGGGGGGCCTTACAATGAGCAGTTCTTC.